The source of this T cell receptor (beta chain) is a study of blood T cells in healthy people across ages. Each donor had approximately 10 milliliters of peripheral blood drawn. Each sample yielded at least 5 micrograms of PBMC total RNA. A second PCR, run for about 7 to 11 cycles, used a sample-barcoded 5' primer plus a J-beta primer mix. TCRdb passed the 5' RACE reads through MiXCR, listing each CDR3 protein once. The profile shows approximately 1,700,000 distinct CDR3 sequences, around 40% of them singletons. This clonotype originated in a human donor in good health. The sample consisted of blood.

CDR3 sequence (DNA): TGTGCCATCAGTGAGTCACGTAGGGCGGATACGCAGTATTTT. Amino acids: CAISESRRADTQYF. The rearrangement uses TRBV10-3 and TRBJ2-3; no definite D call. V dropped 0 bases and J dropped 6 bases, with 10 bases sitting between them. The CDR3 sequence is 14 residues long. The germline gives CDR1 ENHRY, CDR2 SYGVKD.